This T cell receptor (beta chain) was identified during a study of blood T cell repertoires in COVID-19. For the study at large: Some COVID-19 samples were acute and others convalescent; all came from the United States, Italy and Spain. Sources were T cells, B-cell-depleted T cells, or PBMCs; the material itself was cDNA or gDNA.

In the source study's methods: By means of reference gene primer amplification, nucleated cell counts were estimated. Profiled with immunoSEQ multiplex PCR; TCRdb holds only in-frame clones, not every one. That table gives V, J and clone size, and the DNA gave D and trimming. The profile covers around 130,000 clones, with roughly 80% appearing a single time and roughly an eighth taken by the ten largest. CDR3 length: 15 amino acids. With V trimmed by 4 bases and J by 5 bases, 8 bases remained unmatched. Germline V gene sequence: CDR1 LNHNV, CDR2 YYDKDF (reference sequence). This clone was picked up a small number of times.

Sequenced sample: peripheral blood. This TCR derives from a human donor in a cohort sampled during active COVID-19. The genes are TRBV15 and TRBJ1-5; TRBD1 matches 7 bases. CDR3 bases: TGTGCCACCAGCAAAGACAGGGTGAAAGATCAGCCCCAGCATTTT. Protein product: CATSKDRVKDQPQHF.